This T cell receptor beta chain was captured by sequencing in a study of cytomegalovirus exposure and HLA in healthy donors. Study findings and constraints: Accurate HLA-A and HLA-B prediction from TCR beta sequences was reported for most subjects. The authors later linked a missense DCLRE1C variant to TCR beta V- and J-gene trimming. TRBV6-2, TRBV6-3 and some other V segments were unresolvable in 87-base-pair reads. Solely CMV serostatus was available to characterize immune exposure.

60 Vbeta and 13 Jbeta primers were used in PCR. The table came from immunoSEQ multiplex PCR; TCRdb's copy has only in-frame clones and leaves some out. Among 130,000 to 150,000 clones, roughly 83% were seen once, and the ten largest hold 3.5% to 5%. With V trimmed by 3 bases and J by 8 bases, 10 bases remained unmatched. The germline V gene has CDR1 SGDLS and CDR2 YYNGEE. The CDR3 sequence is 14 residues long. Comments on this clone: The antigen remains unidentified.

Sequencing was done on a sample of PBMCs. This clonotype originated in a man aged 40-49 years in good health and CMV-seropositive. V gene TRBV9 combines with J gene TRBJ1-2; 7 nucleotides align to TRBD1. The CDR3 sequence: CASSAPDRVRGYTF. Here the CDR3 DNA reads TGTGCCAGCAGCGCCCCTGACAGGGTACGCGGCTACACCTTC.